The 27 T cell receptor beta chains listed next were all sequenced from one sample in a study of cytomegalovirus exposure and HLA in healthy donors (dated by TCRdb to between 2016 and 2019). Libraries were made using the immunoSEQ multiplex PCR assay. For the multiplex PCR, a mixture combining 60 forward primers for TCR Vbeta segments and 13 reverse primers for TCR Jbeta segments was used. Drawn from immuneACCESS, this table holds only the in-frame rearrangements with V and J called that TCRdb kept. Clones are partly lost; checked studies trace under half to an unresolved V gene and leave the rest unexplained. Within this sample are about 160,000 clones, with 70% to 85% of them counted one time only. Roughly 6.5% of the sample lies in the top ten. Sequences were obtained from PBMCs. Receptors were obtained from a man aged 50 to 59 in good health and CMV-seropositive.

This clone was counted between two and nine times. The chain joins TRBV27 to TRBJ2-5; 12 positions agree with TRBD1. The germline CDR1 and CDR2 sequences are MNHEY and SMNVEV (reference sequence). The ends lost 7 bases at V and 5 bases at J; junction bases unmatched: 8. The CDR3 covers 15 residues. In DNA, the CDR3 is TGTGCCAGCACCCCGGGACAGGGGGCCGGGGAGACCCAGTACTTC. This encodes CASTPGQGAGETQYF.

V and J are TRBV2 and TRBJ2-1; D unresolved. The V gene's germline CDR1 is SNHLY and CDR2 FYNNEI. Between the trimmed V and J ends, which lost 6 bases and 1 base, there was a span of 10 bases. The length of the CDR3 is 14 residues. CDR3 loop: CASRAPISYNEQFF. Written as DNA, the CDR3 is TGTGCCAGCAGGGCACCAATATCCTACAATGAGCAGTTCTTC.

This clone was detected only a few times. The CDR3 region is CASGLPGSNTGELFF. The CDR3 DNA is TGTGCTAGTGGTCTACCGGGGTCGAACACCGGGGAGCTGTTTTTT. The chain combines TRBV12-5 with TRBJ2-2; possible D gene TRBD2, 5 bases. V dropped 5 bases and J dropped 0 bases, with 10 bases sitting between them. Per germline, CDR1 LGHNT and CDR2 FRNRAP. The CDR3 is made up of 15 amino acids.

The chain has TRBV7-6 and TRBJ1-2, with 9 bases fitting TRBD1. V was pared by 5 bases and J by 4 bases, with 11 bases of the junction left unmatched. The CDR3 is 16 amino acids. Germline CDR1 SGHVS, CDR2 FNYEAQ. CDR3 protein: CASSLLPGQGTYGYTF. Here the CDR3 DNA reads TGTGCCAGCAGCCTCCTCCCGGGACAGGGAACCTATGGCTACACCTTC. Full variable domain (missing parts from reference TRBV7-6 and TRBJ1-2): GAGVSQSPRYKVTKRGQDVALRCDPISGHVSLYWYRQALGQGPEFLTYFNYEAQQDKSGLPNDRFSAERPEGSISTLTIQRTEQRDSAMYRCASSLLPGQGTYGYTFGSGTRLTVV.

This clone was observed once. V is TRBV11-3 and J is TRBJ2-2, with D possibly matching TRBD1 (6 bases). Germline V CDR1 and CDR2: SGHNT, YENEEA. This CDR3 has 15 amino acids. Between the trimmed V and J ends, which lost 3 bases and 4 bases, there was a span of 12 bases. The CDR3, as DNA: TGTGCCAGCAGCTTCACAGGGAAGACCACCGGGGAGCTGTTTTTT. It specifies CASSFTGKTTGELFF.

On this clone itself: The sample has other DNA sequences that encode this CDR3 too. The V call is TRBV11-2, the J call TRBJ1-1; D might be TRBD1 (6 bases). The CDR3 totals 14 residues. Trimming shortened V by 3 bases and J by 7 bases, and 15 bases separated the two germline ends. CDR1 is SGHAT and CDR2 is FQNNGV in the germline V gene. CDR3 amino acids: CASSFRQEAREAFF. Here the CDR3 DNA reads TGTGCCAGCAGCTTCAGACAGGAGGCTCGTGAAGCTTTCTTT.

This chain connects TRBV6-5 to TRBJ1-6; D is uncertain. The CDR3 totals 12 residues. The V and J ends lost 4 bases and 6 bases respectively, with 4 bases between them. In germline, CDR1 is MNHEY, CDR2 SVGAGI. The DNA for the CDR3 is TGTGCCAGCAGTTCCAGTAATTCACCCCTCCACTTT. This translates into CASSSSNSPLHF.

The chain uses TRBV7-3 and TRBJ2-2; 10 bases align to TRBD2. Trimming at V came to 5 bases and at J to 5 bases, leaving 14 bases not matched to a gene. From germline, CDR1 is SGHTA and CDR2 FQGTGA. The CDR3 length is 18 residues. The CDR3 bases are TGTGCCAGCAGCCCCAGTTCTAGAGCGGGAGGGGTAACCGGGGAGCTGTTTTTT. This codes for CASSPSSRAGGVTGELFF.

The J gene is TRBJ2-7, the V gene TRBV5-1; 9 bases map to TRBD2. The V and J ends lost 4 bases and 6 bases, in that order; junction bases with no gene match: 14. CDR3 length: 16 residues. From germline, CDR1 is SGHRS and CDR2 YFSETQ. CDR3 coding DNA: TGCGCCAGCAGCACCCAAGGCGGGAGGGGGTTATGCGAGCAGTACGTC. As protein: CASSTQGGRGLCEQYV.

The chain carries TRBV4-1 and TRBJ1-2, with D maybe TRBD1 (6 bases). CDR3 length: 15 amino acids. Trimming stripped 5 bases from V and 4 bases from J, with 17 bases between. In germline, CDR1 is MGHRA, CDR2 YSYEKL. The CDR3 spells CASSSLGGAVYGYTF. DNA of the CDR3: TGCGCCAGCAGCTCCCTCGGGGGGGCCGTCTATGGCTACACCTTC.

The V and J genes are TRBV7-3 and TRBJ2-1, with D possibly TRBD2 on 5 matching bases. The CDR3 consists of 16 residues. Germline CDR1 is SGHTA and CDR2 is FQGTGA. Trimming stripped 5 bases from V and 0 bases from J, with 14 bases between. The CDR3 loop is CASSPRGFSSYNEQFF. The CDR3 DNA sequence: TGTGCCAGCAGCCCCCGCGGGTTTAGCTCCTACAATGAGCAGTTCTTC.

The chain uses TRBV29-1 and TRBJ2-2; TRBD1 agrees at 9 bases. The V segment lost 6 bases and the J segment 4 bases; nucleotides outside the gene matches: 6. Germline V gene lookup returns CDR1 SQVTM and CDR2 ANQGSEA. This CDR3 has 14 residues. DNA for the CDR3: TGCAGCGTCCAAGGGACAGGGTCCACCGGGGAGCTGTTTTTT. As protein: CSVQGTGSTGELFF.

The chain employs TRBV19 and TRBJ1-2; D possibly corresponds to TRBD1 (6 bases). The CDR3 spans 15 residues. The germline V and J ends were trimmed by 7 bases and 2 bases, with 17 bases remaining between them. Germline V gene data show CDR1 as LNHDA and CDR2 as SQIVND (reference sequence). This CDR3 reads CASKSGPGVNYGYTF. DNA for the CDR3: TGTGCCAGTAAGAGCGGTCCAGGGGTGAACTATGGCTACACCTTC.

The V call is TRBV7-6, the J call TRBJ2-1, with D perhaps TRBD2 (6 bases). Trimming left V 5 bases short and J 3 bases short, with 11 bases between. CDR1 is SGHVS, CDR2 FNYEAQ, per germline. The CDR3 sequence is 14 residues long. The CDR3: CASSPTGSYNEQFF. As DNA, the CDR3 is TGTGCCAGCAGCCCTACCGGGAGCTACAATGAGCAGTTCTTC.

The chain joins TRBV5-1 to TRBJ1-2, with TRBD1 matching 7 bases. Germline V gives CDR1 SGHRS, CDR2 YFSETQ. This CDR3 has 12 residues. Germline trimming cut 1 base from V and 7 bases from J; bases unmatched to any gene: 1. CDR3 DNA sequence: TGCGCCAGCAGCTTGAGGGACAGTGGCTACACCTTC. Protein: CASSLRDSGYTF.

J is TRBJ2-3 and V is TRBV29-1; 11 bases fit TRBD2. With V trimmed by 0 bases and J by 1 base, 12 bases remained unmatched. The CDR3 runs 19 residues. Germline CDR1 is SQVTM and CDR2 is ANQGSEA. Here the CDR3 DNA reads TGCAGCGTTGAAGATGTACTAGCGGGGGCCACACTGGGCACAGATACGCAGTATTTT. Translating gives CSVEDVLAGATLGTDTQYF.

This clone appeared once. V is TRBV7-2 and J is TRBJ1-6; D might be TRBD1 (5 bases). V was pared by 0 bases and J by 6 bases, with 15 bases between. The CDR3 runs to 17 residues. The germline V gene encodes CDR1 SGHTA and CDR2 FQGNSA. CDR3 DNA sequence: TGTGCCAGCAGCTTAGCAGGGTGGGCAGGGCCTAATTCACCCCTCCACTTT. Residues: CASSLAGWAGPNSPLHF.

This rearrangement joins TRBV6-6 to TRBJ2-1; 10 bases align to TRBD2. J was trimmed by 10 bases and V by 5 bases; bases with no gene match: 14. Germline V gives CDR1 MNHNY, CDR2 SVGAGI (reference sequence). This CDR3 has 16 amino acids. CDR3 in amino acids: CASSGPGLAVADEQFF. DNA of the CDR3: TGTGCCAGCAGTGGCCCTGGACTAGCGGTGGCTGACGAGCAGTTCTTC.

The table lists this clone with a count of one. The J gene is TRBJ2-1, the V gene TRBV25-1, with D unclear. CDR3 length equals 13 residues. V was pared by 4 bases and J by 5 bases, with 9 bases between. Germline-derived CDR1 and CDR2 are MGHDK and SYGVNS. CDR3 loop: CASSGGLDNEQFF. The CDR3 DNA is TGTGCCAGCAGTGGAGGCTTAGACAATGAGCAGTTCTTC.

The chain joins TRBV15 to TRBJ2-7, with 12 positions matching TRBD2. Germline V lookup: CDR1 LNHNV, CDR2 YYDKDF (reference sequence). The CDR3 is 14 amino acids. V dropped 3 bases and J dropped 7; count of bases not matched to a gene: 4. CDR3 region: CATSSSTSGSEQYV. CDR3 DNA: TGTGCCACCAGCAGTTCGACTAGCGGGAGTGAGCAGTACGTC.

The chain uses TRBV29-1 and TRBJ2-1; 13 bases are a match to TRBD2. The CDR3 runs to 11 residues. Germline trimming cut 6 bases from V and 10 bases from J; bases unmatched to any gene: 0. Germline CDR1 and CDR2: SQVTM and ANQGSEA. Written as DNA, the CDR3 is TGCAGCGTGGGACTAGCGGGAGAGCAGTTCTTC. Protein sequence: CSVGLAGEQFF.

The CDR3 nucleotides are TGTGCCAGCAGTTTATGGGCGCGGGATGCAGATACGCAGTATTTT. Protein product: CASSLWARDADTQYF. The V gene is TRBV27, the J gene TRBJ2-3, with D possibly matching TRBD2 (6 bases). Trimming removed 1 base at V and 4 bases at J, with 12 bases between. The CDR3 is made up of 15 amino acids. In germline, CDR1 is MNHEY, CDR2 SMNVEV (reference sequence).

The chain uses TRBV2 and TRBJ2-3, with a weak D call TRBD2 (5 bases). Germline V gene data show CDR1 as SNHLY and CDR2 as FYNNEI. The CDR3 contains 14 residues. V was shortened by 8 bases and J by 5 bases, with 17 bases between the two germline ends. For the CDR3, the DNA is TGTGCCAGCCTATCCGGGGTGAGAGGAGATACGCAGTATTTT. Residues: CASLSGVRGDTQYF.

The genes are TRBV7-6 and TRBJ2-2; D perhaps matches TRBD2 (6 bases). Per germline, CDR1 SGHVS and CDR2 FNYEAQ. With 1 base removed from V and 4 bases from J, the gap between germline ends came to 13 bases. The CDR3 consists of 16 residues. CDR3 sequence reads: CASSLGSRGGTGELFF. CDR3 DNA sequence: TGTGCCAGCAGCTTAGGTTCCCGGGGAGGCACCGGGGAGCTGTTTTTT.

The chain carries TRBV4-1 and TRBJ1-3; 8 positions match TRBD1. The CDR3 extends over 19 amino acids. The ends lost 0 bases at V and 1 base at J; junction bases unmatched: 11. From germline, CDR1 is MGHRA and CDR2 YSYEKL. The CDR3 here is CASSQEGATGVGSGNTIYF. The CDR3 bases are TGCGCCAGCAGCCAAGAGGGGGCGACAGGGGTCGGATCTGGAAACACCATATATTTT.

The V gene is TRBV7-6, the J gene TRBJ1-1; TRBD1 matches 7 bases. From germline, CDR1 is SGHVS and CDR2 FNYEAQ. The CDR3 is made up of 14 amino acids. J was trimmed by 4 bases and V by 5 bases; bases with no gene match: 7. This chain's CDR3 is CASSPQTGTTEAFF. CDR3 in DNA: TGTGCCAGCAGCCCACAGACAGGGACCACTGAAGCTTTCTTT.

The CDR3 reads CASSEQDRGPYEQYF. The CDR3 region has the DNA TGTGCCAGCAGTGAACAGGACAGGGGGCCCTACGAGCAGTACTTC. This chain connects TRBV6-1 to TRBJ2-7, with TRBD1 matching 11 bases. Per germline, CDR1 MNHNS and CDR2 SASEGT. The V segment lost 2 bases and the J segment 2 bases; nucleotides outside the gene matches: 2. CDR3 size: 15 residues.